Presented here are 14 T cell receptor beta chains from one specimen sequenced in a study of blood T cell repertoires in COVID-19. Profiling relied on immunoSEQ multiplex PCR, and the TCRdb table lists in-frame clones only, not all of them. In the table there are about 300,000 clones, 89% of which are singletons. The sample consisted of PBMCs or T cells enriched from blood (not recorded which). These receptors all stem from a man aged 55 to 69 who had recovered from COVID-19.

The J gene is TRBJ2-3, the V gene TRBV28, with no clear D. The CDR3 contains 15 residues. Germline V gives CDR1 MDHEN, CDR2 SYDVKM. The V end was cut by 5 bases, the J end by 3 bases, with 15 bases between. The chain's CDR3 is CASSPPFRVTDTQYF. CDR3 in DNA: TGTGCCAGCAGTCCACCCTTCCGAGTGACAGATACGCAGTATTTT.

The chain uses TRBV5-6 and TRBJ2-5, with 8 nucleotides matching TRBD2. Germline values: CDR1 SGHDT, CDR2 YYEEEE. V trimming: 2 bases; J trimming: 2 bases; junction bases outside the gene matches: 11. CDR3 size: 17 residues. The CDR3 DNA reads as TGTGCCAGCAGCTTCCGCTTGTTGCGGGAGGATCAAGAGACCCAGTACTTC. Translation: CASSFRLLREDQETQYF.

V gene TRBV4-1 combines with J gene TRBJ1-2; D perhaps matches TRBD1 (6 bases). Trimming took off 1 base at V and 1 base at J, with 10 bases between the two ends. There are 15 residues in the CDR3. CDR1 and CDR2 (germline): MGHRA, YSYEKL. The CDR3 protein is CASSQGGGGNYGYTF. The CDR3 DNA follows: TGCGCCAGCAGCCAAGGAGGGGGTGGTAACTATGGCTACACCTTC.

This clone was seen a few times. This chain joins TRBV27 and TRBJ2-2, with D possibly being TRBD1 (5 bases). CDR3 size: 17 residues. V was shortened by 0 bases and J by 1 base, with 12 bases between the two germline ends. Germline V lookup: CDR1 MNHEY, CDR2 SMNVEV (reference sequence). CDR3: CASSLSVYTGNTGELFF. The CDR3 region has the DNA TGTGCCAGCAGTTTATCCGTCTATACAGGGAACACCGGGGAGCTGTTTTTT.

The chain recombines TRBV27 with TRBJ2-7; D perhaps matches TRBD1 (6 bases). Germline CDR1 is MNHEY and CDR2 is SMNVEV (reference sequence). The CDR3 totals 13 residues. V was shortened by 2 bases and J by 2 bases, with 7 bases between the two germline ends. The CDR3 spells CASSLAGAYEQYF. As DNA, the CDR3 is TGTGCCAGCAGTTTAGCAGGGGCCTACGAGCAGTACTTC.

The genes are TRBV27 and TRBJ2-5; D is perhaps TRBD2 (5 bases). The length of the CDR3 is 14 residues. V was cut by 3 bases and J by 5 bases, with 13 bases left in between. Per the germline V gene, CDR1 is MNHEY and CDR2 is SMNVEV (reference sequence). CDR3 in DNA: TGTGCCAGCAGTTTTGGGTCGGGCGGGGAGACCCAGTACTTC. As protein: CASSFGSGGETQYF.

This rearrangement joins TRBV4-1 to TRBJ2-5, with D maybe TRBD2 (7 bases). CDR1 and CDR2 from the germline V gene are MGHRA and YSYEKL. V was cut by 8 bases and J by 4 bases, with 20 bases left in between. This CDR3 spans 15 amino acids. In nucleotides, the CDR3 is TGCGCCAGCGGTTCAGCGGGGACACGGGGAGAGACCCAGTACTTC. Translating gives CASGSAGTRGETQYF.

The chain combines TRBV19 with TRBJ2-1; 11 nucleotides line up with TRBD2. The CDR3 covers 16 residues. Germline CDR1 is LNHDA and CDR2 is SQIVND (reference sequence). Losses at the gene ends were 5 bases for V and 6 bases for J; bases not matched to a gene: 9. CDR3 nucleotides: TGTGCCAGTAGTCCTAGGGGGACTAGCGGCTCCAATGAGCAGTTCTTC. Translated: CASSPRGTSGSNEQFF.

This chain joins TRBV30 and TRBJ2-5, with 9 nucleotides matching TRBD1. Per germline, CDR1 GTSNPN and CDR2 SVGIG (reference sequence). The CDR3 runs to 15 residues. V lost 0 bases to trimming and J lost 8 bases; unmatched junction nucleotides: 10. CDR3 loop: CAWSVGQGGVGTQYF. CDR3 nucleotide sequence: TGTGCCTGGAGTGTGGGACAGGGAGGGGTTGGAACCCAGTACTTC.

This chain joins TRBV2 and TRBJ1-1; 7 bases are a match to TRBD1. V shed 4 bases, J shed 1 base, and the junction held 6 bases outside the gene matches. Germline V CDR1 and CDR2: SNHLY, FYNNEI. The CDR3 runs 15 residues. For the CDR3, the DNA is TGTGCCAGCAGTGCCCTGGGACAGAAGAACACTGAAGCTTTCTTT. Protein: CASSALGQKNTEAFF. Full variable domain (remainder filled in from reference TRBV2 and TRBJ1-1): EPEVTQTPSHQVTQMGQEVILRCVPISNHLYFYWYRQILGQKVEFLVSFYNNEISEKSEIFDDQFSVERPDGSNFTLKIRSTKLEDSAMYFCASSALGQKNTEAFFGQGTRLTVV.

The J gene is TRBJ2-4, the V gene TRBV10-1; maybe TRBD2 (5 bases). V shed 7 bases and J shed 0 bases, with 16 bases lying between them. Germline-derived CDR1 and CDR2 are WNHNN and SYGVQD (reference sequence). The CDR3 covers 16 residues. DNA of the CDR3: TGCGCCAGCACCCCACTAGGTTCACTAGCCAAAAACATTCAGTACTTC. As protein: CASTPLGSLAKNIQYF.

V usage is TRBV30 and J usage is TRBJ2-1, with 11 bases identical to TRBD2. The trim removed 5 bases at V and 0 bases at J, leaving 3 bases unmatched. The CDR3 extends over 15 amino acids. Germline loops: CDR1 GTSNPN, CDR2 SVGIG (reference sequence). The CDR3 reads CAWGGTSGSYNEQFF. The CDR3 DNA follows: TGTGCCTGGGGAGGGACTAGCGGCTCCTACAATGAGCAGTTCTTC.

This clone came up once. The gene calls are TRBV4-1 and TRBJ1-6, with D hard to call. There are 13 residues in the CDR3. Trimming removed 0 bases from V and 12 bases from J, with 9 bases in between. Germline loops: CDR1 MGHRA, CDR2 YSYEKL. Here the CDR3 DNA reads TGCGCCAGCAGCCAAGATACAGAATTACCCCTCCACTTT. As protein: CASSQDTELPLHF.

The chain employs TRBV2 and TRBJ2-7; 7 bases agree with TRBD2. Germline trimming cut 6 bases from V and 6 bases from J; bases unmatched to any gene: 5. The CDR3 sequence is 12 residues long. Germline CDR1 is SNHLY and CDR2 is FYNNEI. CDR3 protein: CASRREFAEQYF. The CDR3 coding sequence is TGTGCCAGCAGGCGGGAGTTCGCCGAGCAGTACTTC.